The 7 T cell receptor beta chains in this list originate from one sample, sequenced in a study of blood T cells in healthy people across ages. For the second PCR, which ran for roughly 6 to 11 cycles, a sample-barcoded 5' primer and a J-beta primer mix were used. TCRdb analysed the 5' RACE reads with MiXCR anew, one entry per CDR3 protein. The table shows 1.5 million to 2 million distinct CDR3 sequences, with 28% occurring only once. The sample comprised blood. Every receptor here comes from a woman aged 25 to 39 in good health.

As regards this clonotype: A much larger clonotype is one base distant, so this may be a read error. The chain couples TRBV27 to TRBJ2-4; D not resolved. The J call may be incorrect, as the DNA end agrees better with TRBJ2-5. CDR1 MNHEY and CDR2 SMNVEV come from the germline V gene (reference sequence). The CDR3 loop spans 13 amino acids. CDR3 DNA sequence: TGTGCCAACAGTTTATCTCTACGGGAGACCCAGTACTTC. Its protein product is CANSLSLRETQYF.

In its sample, this clonotype was seen a few times. This chain's CDR3 is CASSESRGRRVETQYF. CDR3 DNA: TGCGCCAGCAGTGAGTCCAGGGGGCGACGGGTGGAGACCCAGTACTTC. The gene calls are TRBV10-1 and TRBJ2-5, with TRBD1 matching 8 bases. The CDR3 has 16 residues. Germline V CDR1 and CDR2: WNHNN, SYGVQD (reference sequence). V shed 0 bases, J shed 5 bases, and the junction held 8 bases outside the gene matches.

V usage is TRBV12-3 or TRBV12-4 and J usage is TRBJ2-7; possibly TRBD2 for D (6 bases). This CDR3 has 15 amino acids. V was trimmed by 5 bases and J by 7 bases, leaving 21 bases between them. The CDR3 spells CASSPRLGAWGEQYF. The CDR3 coding sequence is TGTGCCAGCAGTCCGCGACTAGGGGCCTGGGGGGAGCAGTACTTC.

This clonotype was counted a few times. The genes are TRBV20-1 and TRBJ2-1; D gene unclear. The CDR3 covers 10 residues. Per the germline V gene, CDR1 is DFQATT and CDR2 is SNEGSKA (reference sequence). Deletions cut 6 bases from V and 12 bases from J, with 12 bases between. As DNA, the CDR3 is TGCAGTGCCTCCAATAGCAGGCAGTTCTTC. Translation: CSASNSRQFF.

The J gene is TRBJ2-1, the V gene TRBV5-1; 15 bases align to TRBD2. Germline V CDR1 and CDR2: SGHRS, YFSETQ. V lost 4 bases to trimming and J lost 6 bases; unmatched junction nucleotides: 8. The CDR3 spans 17 residues. The CDR3 DNA reads TGCGCCAGCAGCCGGGGACTAGCGGGGGGCCAGCTCAATGAGCAGTTCTTC. Protein product: CASSRGLAGGQLNEQFF.

This clonotype has at least ten counts. The chain links TRBV7-2 to TRBJ2-1; D may correspond to TRBD1 or TRBD2 (7 bases each). V gave up 4 bases and J gave up 8 bases, with 21 bases separating them. Germline V gives CDR1 SGHTA, CDR2 FQGNSA. The CDR3 covers 16 residues. The CDR3 spells CASSSPSGYRGDEQFF. The CDR3 region has the DNA TGTGCCAGCAGCTCTCCTAGCGGTTACAGGGGCGATGAGCAGTTCTTC.

This clonotype has a count of ten or more. The genes are TRBV29-1 and TRBJ2-3; 7 bases line up with TRBD2. CDR1 is SQVTM and CDR2 is ANQGSEA in the germline V gene. This CDR3 spans 15 amino acids. The trim removed 3 bases at V and 2 bases at J, leaving 8 bases unmatched. CDR3 bases: TGCAGCGTTGAGGGGTCAAGCGGGATCACAGATACGCAGTATTTT. It yields the protein CSVEGSSGITDTQYF.